These 4 T cell receptor beta chains came from one sample sequenced in a study of blood T cell repertoires in COVID-19. TCRdb's copy holds only in-frame clones and misses some; the assay was immunoSEQ multiplex PCR. Of about 160,000 clones in the sample, 77% were seen once. Sequencing input: peripheral blood. The receptors derive from a man aged 65 to 79 with acute or convalescent COVID-19.

This clone was counted only a few times. J is TRBJ2-5 and V is TRBV10-1; 9 bases are shared with TRBD2. The J segment lost 4 bases and the V segment lost 8 bases, leaving 14 bases of the junction unmatched. The CDR3 length is 16 residues. Germline V CDR1 and CDR2: WNHNN, SYGVQD (reference sequence). DNA for the CDR3: TGCGCCAGCCAACTGGTAGCGGGAGAGTGGGGAGAGACCCAGTACTTC. As protein: CASQLVAGEWGETQYF.

This chain joins TRBV5-6 and TRBJ1-1; D unclear. Germline V gene sequence: CDR1 SGHDT, CDR2 YYEEEE. This CDR3 contains 14 residues. Trimming removed 4 bases from V and 0 bases from J, with 10 bases in between. CDR3 nucleotides: TGTGCCAGCAGCCCATTTTCAGTGAACACTGAAGCTTTCTTT. Its translation is CASSPFSVNTEAFF.

The chain links TRBV6-4 to TRBJ1-2, with 12 bases identical to TRBD1. This CDR3 spans 12 amino acids. Germline V gene data show CDR1 as MRHNA and CDR2 as SNTAGT. The junction had 3 bases not matched to a gene; V was cut back by 8 bases and J by 8 bases. CDR3: CASRGTGGGYTF. In DNA, the CDR3 is TGTGCCAGCCGTGGGACAGGGGGCGGCTACACCTTC.

The CDR3 loop reads CASSLGDSLTLLHF. Written as DNA, the CDR3 is TGTGCCAGCAGCTTAGGTGACAGCCTAACACTCCTCCACTTT. This chain uses TRBV7-2 with TRBJ1-6, with TRBD1 as a possible D gene (5 bases). V gave up 1 base and J gave up 15 bases, with 16 bases separating them. The CDR3 is 14 residues long. CDR1 is SGHTA and CDR2 is FQGNSA in the germline V gene.